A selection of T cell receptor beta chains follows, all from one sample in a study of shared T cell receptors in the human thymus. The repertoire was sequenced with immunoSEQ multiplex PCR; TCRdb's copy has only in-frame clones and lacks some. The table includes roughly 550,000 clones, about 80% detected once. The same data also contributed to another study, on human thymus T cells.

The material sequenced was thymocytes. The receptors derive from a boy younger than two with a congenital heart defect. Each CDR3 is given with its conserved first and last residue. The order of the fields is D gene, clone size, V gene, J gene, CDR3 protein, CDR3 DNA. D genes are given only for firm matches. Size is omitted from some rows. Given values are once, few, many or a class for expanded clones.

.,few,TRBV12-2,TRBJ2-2,CASRQTREGRGGELFF,TGTGCAAGTCGCCAGACCCGGGAGGGCCGGGGCGGGGAGCTGTTTTTT
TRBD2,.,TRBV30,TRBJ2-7,CAWTLGRGIHEQYF,TGTGCCTGGACCCTCGGGAGGGGGATCCACGAGCAGTACTTC
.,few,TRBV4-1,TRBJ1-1,CASSQESRAVAFF,TGCGCCAGCAGCCAAGAATCCAGGGCCGTGGCTTTCTTT
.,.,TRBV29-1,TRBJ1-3,CSADSYSGNTIYF,TGCAGCGCGGACAGTTACTCTGGAAACACCATATATTTT
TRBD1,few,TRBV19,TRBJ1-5,CASSLAPTGGNNQPQHF,TGTGCCAGTAGTCTAGCCCCGACAGGGGGGAACAATCAGCCCCAGCATTTT
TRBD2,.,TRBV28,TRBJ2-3,CASRDGQREIWGTDTQYF,TGTGCCAGCAGAGATGGCCAGCGGGAGATCTGGGGCACAGATACGCAGTATTTT
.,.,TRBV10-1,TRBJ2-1,CASSEDPTEDEQFF,TGCGCCAGCAGTGAGGACCCCACCGAGGATGAGCAGTTCTTC
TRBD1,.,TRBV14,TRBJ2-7,CASSLQGLGIYEQYF,TGTGCCAGCAGCCTACAGGGGCTCGGGATCTACGAGCAGTACTTC
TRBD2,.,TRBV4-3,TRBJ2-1,CASSQGGGRSGEQFF,TGCGCCAGCAGCCAAGGAGGCGGGAGGAGCGGTGAGCAGTTCTTC
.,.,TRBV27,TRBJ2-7,CASSPLRSGALSSYEQYF,TGTGCCAGCAGTCCACTCCGGTCAGGGGCCCTCTCCTCCTACGAGCAGTACTTC
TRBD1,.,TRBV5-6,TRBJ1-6,CASSHPTTGSNSPLHF,TGTGCCAGCAGCCACCCGACGACAGGGTCAAATTCACCCCTCCACTTT
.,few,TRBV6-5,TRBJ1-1,CASMRAGETEAFF,TGTGCCAGCATGAGGGCGGGAGAAACTGAAGCTTTCTTT
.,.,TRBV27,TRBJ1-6,CASSLRGLTPLHF,TGTGCCAGCAGTTTAAGGGGACTGACACCCCTCCACTTT
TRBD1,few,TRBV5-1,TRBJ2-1,CASSLGDRDNEQFF,TGCGCCAGCAGCTTGGGGGACAGGGACAATGAGCAGTTCTTC
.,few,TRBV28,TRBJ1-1,CASSSIALRGNTEAFF,TGTGCCAGCAGTTCCATCGCATTACGGGGGAACACTGAAGCTTTCTTT
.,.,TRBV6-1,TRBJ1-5,CASRSRYSNQPQHF,TGTGCCAGCAGAAGCAGGTATAGCAATCAGCCCCAGCATTTT
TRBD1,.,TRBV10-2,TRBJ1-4,CASSDTGETGEKLFF,TGCGCCAGCAGTGACACAGGGGAGACGGGTGAAAAACTGTTTTTT